These 21 T cell receptor beta chains were all obtained from the same sample, sequenced in a study of control samples from healthy donors and cancer patients (TCRdb year 2020). To prepare the library, the immunoSEQ multiplex PCR assay was applied. TCRdb took over this immuneACCESS table, retaining in-frame rearrangements with V and J assigned. Such tables are incomplete; in checked studies, under half of the missing clones stem from an unresolved V gene, and the remainder is unexplained. The sample table records roughly 200,000 clones. 2.2% of the sample lies in the top ten. The sequenced material came from blood. The receptors originated from a woman aged 25 to 39 in good health.

V usage is TRBV2 and J usage is TRBJ1-5; the match to TRBD1 covers 7 bases. The CDR3 is made up of 14 amino acids. Germline V gene data show CDR1 as SNHLY and CDR2 as FYNNEI. Losses at the gene ends were 4 bases for V and 7 bases for J; bases not matched to a gene: 7. Written as DNA, the CDR3 is TGTGCCAGCAGTGTCAGGGGGTTAGGACAGCCCCAGCATTTT. Translating gives CASSVRGLGQPQHF.

CDR3 in DNA: TGTGCCAGTAGTAACACCGGACAGGGGAATGATGGCTACACCTTC. Amino acid sequence: CASSNTGQGNDGYTF. This chain joins TRBV19 and TRBJ1-2, with 9 positions matching TRBD1. Germline CDR1 and CDR2: LNHDA and SQIVND (reference sequence). This CDR3 spans 15 amino acids. J was trimmed by 6 bases and V by 4 bases; bases with no gene match: 9. The entire variable domain, with the rest obtained from reference TRBV19 and TRBJ1-2, is as follows: DGGITQSPKYLFRKEGQNVTLSCEQNLNHDAMYWYRQDPGQGLRLIYYSQIVNDFQKGDIAEGYSVSREKKESFPLTVTSAQKNPTAFYLCASSNTGQGNDGYTFGSGTRLTVV.

The chain uses TRBV4-1 and TRBJ2-7, with D possibly matching TRBD1 (6 bases). The CDR3 spans 14 residues. V lost 3 bases and J lost 2, with 11 bases in between. Germline CDR1 MGHRA, CDR2 YSYEKL. The CDR3 nucleotides read TGCGCCAGCAGCCACCAGACAGGAACCTACGAGCAGTACTTC. Translated: CASSHQTGTYEQYF.

The chain carries TRBV4-1 and TRBJ2-1; TRBD1 matches at 8 bases. Germline trimming cut 1 base from V and 4 bases from J; bases unmatched to any gene: 6. The CDR3 has 16 amino acids. Looked up from germline, CDR1 is MGHRA and CDR2 is YSYEKL. CDR3 nucleotides: TGCGCCAGCAGCCAAGTACCGGGACAGGCTTACAATGAGCAGTTCTTC. Translation gives CASSQVPGQAYNEQFF.

The chain couples TRBV3-1 (or the pseudogene TRBV3-2) to TRBJ1-6; D not resolved. This CDR3 region has 16 residues. CDR1 and CDR2 (germline): LGHDT, YNNKEL (reference sequence). Between the trimmed V and J ends, which lost 0 bases and 7 bases, there was a span of 13 bases. This CDR3 reads CASSQEHTRRNSPLHF. CDR3 sequence (DNA): TGTGCCAGCAGCCAAGAACATACGAGACGGAATTCACCCCTCCACTTT.

The chain combines TRBV6-2 or TRBV6-3 with TRBJ1-5; TRBD1 might be the D (5 bases). The CDR3 extends over 15 amino acids. V was shortened by 0 bases and J by 9 bases, with 15 bases between the two germline ends. CDR1 is MNHEY and CDR2 is SVGEGT in the germline V gene. The CDR3 bases are TGTGCCAGCAGTTACTCGAACAGGCCGGTTGGGCCCCAGCATTTT. As protein: CASSYSNRPVGPQHF.

This chain links TRBV28 with TRBJ1-2, with D hard to call. There are 13 residues in the CDR3. From germline, CDR1 is MDHEN and CDR2 SYDVKM. Trimming removed 5 bases from V and 1 base from J, with 8 bases in between. The CDR3 sequence: CASSPRFNYGYTF. CDR3 nucleotides: TGTGCCAGCAGTCCACGGTTTAACTATGGCTACACCTTC.

This chain uses TRBV7-2 with TRBJ2-7, with TRBD2 matching 7 bases. Trimming at V came to 4 bases and at J to 0 bases, leaving 6 bases not matched to a gene. Germline loops: CDR1 SGHTA, CDR2 FQGNSA. The CDR3 contains 15 residues. The CDR3 DNA sequence: TGTGCCAGCAGCTATCAGGGCGGGAGCTCCTACGAGCAGTACTTC. Protein product: CASSYQGGSSYEQYF.

The chain joins TRBV7-9 to TRBJ1-4; 9 positions match TRBD1. This CDR3 contains 14 residues. CDR1 and CDR2 from the germline V gene are SEHNR and FQNEAQ (reference sequence). V dropped 6 bases and J dropped 5; count of bases not matched to a gene: 4. In DNA, the CDR3 is TGTGCCAGCAGTTTCGGACAGGGGAATGAAAAACTGTTTTTT. It translates to CASSFGQGNEKLFF.

V gene TRBV19 combines with J gene TRBJ1-2; the D gene is possibly TRBD1 (5 bases). This CDR3 is built from 12 residues. The V end was cut by 9 bases, the J end by 5 bases, with 13 bases between. The germline CDR1 and CDR2 sequences are LNHDA and SQIVND (reference sequence). Here the CDR3 DNA reads TGTGCCAGCGCTACAGGCAATTATGGCTACACCTTC. Its protein is CASATGNYGYTF.

This chain links TRBV5-6 with TRBJ1-3; D is unclear. Between the trimmed V and J ends, which lost 2 bases and 2 bases, there was a span of 8 bases. The CDR3 runs 14 residues. Per the germline V gene, CDR1 is SGHDT and CDR2 is YYEEEE. The CDR3 coding sequence is TGTGCCAGCAGCTTAAGGTCAACTGGAAACACCATATATTTT. Its translation: CASSLRSTGNTIYF.

V gene TRBV5-1 combines with J gene TRBJ1-1; weak D call: TRBD1 (5 bases). The CDR3 sequence is 13 residues long. Trimming pared 4 bases from V and 1 base from J, leaving 8 bases between. Germline V CDR1 and CDR2: SGHRS, YFSETQ. In DNA form, the CDR3 reads TGCGCCAGCAGCCAGACAGCGAACACTGAAGCTTTCTTT. This sequence encodes CASSQTANTEAFF.

J is TRBJ2-1 and V is TRBV6-1; 13 bases match TRBD2. Germline CDR1 and CDR2: MNHNS and SASEGT. The J segment lost 6 bases and the V segment lost 3 bases, leaving 2 bases of the junction unmatched. The CDR3 totals 15 residues. CDR3 amino acids: CASSDGLAGANEQFF. The DNA of the CDR3 is TGTGCCAGCAGTGACGGACTAGCGGGGGCCAATGAGCAGTTCTTC.

The chain employs TRBV7-2 and TRBJ1-1; D call uncertain. The CDR3 has 13 residues. The germline V and J ends were trimmed by 1 base and 6 bases, with 9 bases remaining between them. The V gene's germline CDR1 is SGHTA and CDR2 FQGNSA. In nucleotides, the CDR3 is TGTGCCAGCAGCTTAGTGTCCCAGGCTGAAGCTTTCTTT. Protein: CASSLVSQAEAFF.

The chain links TRBV2 to TRBJ2-5; 10 nucleotides line up with TRBD2. Unmatched junction bases numbered 12, after V lost 4 bases and J lost 4 bases. This CDR3 has 17 amino acids. Germline V gives CDR1 SNHLY, CDR2 FYNNEI. CDR3 DNA sequence: TGTGCCAGCAGTGGACAGGGCCCATCTAGCGGGAGAGAGACCCAGTACTTC. Its protein product is CASSGQGPSSGRETQYF.

This rearrangement joins TRBV12-3 or TRBV12-4 to TRBJ2-2; D is uncertain. The CDR3 spans 12 residues. The ends were cut back, 6 bases at V and 4 bases at J, with 6 bases in the middle. CDR3: CASRVVTGELFF. In DNA, the CDR3 is TGTGCCAGCAGGGTGGTCACCGGGGAGCTGTTTTTT.

The V call is TRBV12-3 or TRBV12-4, the J call TRBJ2-1; no definite D call. With 3 bases removed from V and 10 bases from J, the gap between germline ends came to 13 bases. There are 13 residues in the CDR3. The CDR3 DNA reads TGTGCCAGCAGTTTTCGATTGGCAGAGGAGCAGTTCTTC. As protein: CASSFRLAEEQFF.

This rearrangement joins TRBV9 to TRBJ1-2; TRBD1 might be the D (6 bases). Per the germline V gene, CDR1 is SGDLS and CDR2 is YYNGEE. This CDR3 region has 15 residues. Trimming took 4 bases from V and 4 from J, leaving 17 bases between them. The CDR3 sequence: CASSSKGGGIYGYTF. In DNA, the CDR3 is TGTGCCAGCAGCTCCAAAGGGGGAGGCATCTATGGCTACACCTTC. Variable domain in full (rest from reference TRBV9 and TRBJ1-2): DSGVTQTPKHLITATGQRVTLRCSPRSGDLSVYWYQQSLDQGLQFLIQYYNGEERAKGNILERFSAQQFPDLHSELNLSSLELGDSALYFCASSSKGGGIYGYTFGSGTRLTVV.

This CDR3 is CASSPTSGGTDTQYF. The CDR3 DNA follows: TGTGCCAGCAGTCCGACTAGCGGGGGCACAGATACGCAGTATTTT. This chain uses TRBV6-2 or TRBV6-3 with TRBJ2-3; TRBD2 aligns across 11 bases. The J segment lost 1 base and the V segment lost 5 bases, leaving 2 bases of the junction unmatched. CDR3 length: 15 amino acids. Germline loops: CDR1 MNHEY, CDR2 SVGEGT.

The V gene is TRBV10-3, the J gene TRBJ1-3; D ambiguous. In germline, CDR1 is ENHRY, CDR2 SYGVKD. This CDR3 has 15 amino acids. V was shortened by 10 bases and J by 0 bases, with 16 bases between the two germline ends. CDR3 DNA: TGTGCCACCTTAACAGTATCACTCTCTGGAAACACCATATATTTT. Protein sequence: CATLTVSLSGNTIYF.

The V call is TRBV18, the J call TRBJ1-2; no clear D. From germline, CDR1 is KGHSH and CDR2 LQKENI. There are 14 residues in the CDR3. The V gene lost 4 bases and the J gene lost 10 bases, with 19 bases spanning the gap. In DNA, the CDR3 is TGTGCCAGCTCACGTCAGGCTTCTCCAGACATCTACACCTTC. This translates into CASSRQASPDIYTF.